This T cell receptor (beta chain) stems from a study of tumor-infiltrating lymphocytes in oesophageal squamous cell carcinoma. TCRdb redid the calling of the PCR reads with MiXCR, one entry per CDR3 protein. The data contain under 7,500 distinct CDR3 sequences, over 12% of them singletons. This clonotype was detected a few times. Lacking the conserved final phenylalanine or tryptophan, this CDR3 likely reflects a read error. The DNA is omitted, as the CDR3 cannot be located on it reliably, and the CDR3 follows TCRdb's listing. The sample was normal esophageal tissue next to the tumor. The receptor was isolated from a male donor with esophageal squamous cell carcinoma.

The CDR3 sequence is CASSLTAG. The chain combines TRBV7-3 with TRBJ2-1; TRBD2, the table's D call, lacks a check against the DNA. The CDR3 region is 8 residues in length, termini included. Looked up from germline, CDR1 is SGHTA and CDR2 is FQGTGA.